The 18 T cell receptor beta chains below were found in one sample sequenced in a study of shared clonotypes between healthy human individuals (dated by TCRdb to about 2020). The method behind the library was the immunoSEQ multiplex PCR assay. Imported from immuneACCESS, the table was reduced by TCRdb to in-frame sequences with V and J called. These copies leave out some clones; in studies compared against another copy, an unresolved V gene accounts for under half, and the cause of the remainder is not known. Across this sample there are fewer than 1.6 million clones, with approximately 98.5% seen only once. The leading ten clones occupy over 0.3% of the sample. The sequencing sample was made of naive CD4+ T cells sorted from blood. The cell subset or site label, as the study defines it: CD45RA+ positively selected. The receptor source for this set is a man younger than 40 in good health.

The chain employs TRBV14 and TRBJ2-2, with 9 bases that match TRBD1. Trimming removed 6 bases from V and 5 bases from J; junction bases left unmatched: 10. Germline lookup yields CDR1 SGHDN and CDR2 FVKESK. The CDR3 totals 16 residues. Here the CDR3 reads CASSRAGTGRTGELFF. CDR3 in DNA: TGTGCCAGCAGTCGTGCCGGGACAGGGAGGACCGGGGAGCTGTTTTTT.

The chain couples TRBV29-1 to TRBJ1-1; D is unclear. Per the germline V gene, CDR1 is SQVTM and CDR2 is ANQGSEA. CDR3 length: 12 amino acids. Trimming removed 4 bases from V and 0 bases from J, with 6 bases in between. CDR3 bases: TGCAGCGTTGGACATATGAACACTGAAGCTTTCTTT. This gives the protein CSVGHMNTEAFF.

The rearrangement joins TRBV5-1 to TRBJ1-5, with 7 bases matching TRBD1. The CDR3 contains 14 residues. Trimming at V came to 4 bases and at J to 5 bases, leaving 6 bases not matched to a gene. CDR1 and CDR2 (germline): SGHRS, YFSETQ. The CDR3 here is CASSPQGLDQPQHF. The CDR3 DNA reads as TGCGCCAGCAGCCCACAGGGGTTGGATCAGCCCCAGCATTTT.

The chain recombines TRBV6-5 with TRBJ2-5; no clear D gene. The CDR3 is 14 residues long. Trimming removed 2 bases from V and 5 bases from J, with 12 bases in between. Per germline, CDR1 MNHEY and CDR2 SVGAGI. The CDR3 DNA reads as TGTGCCAGCAGTTACCCGGGTGGGTCGGAGACCCAGTACTTC. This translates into CASSYPGGSETQYF.

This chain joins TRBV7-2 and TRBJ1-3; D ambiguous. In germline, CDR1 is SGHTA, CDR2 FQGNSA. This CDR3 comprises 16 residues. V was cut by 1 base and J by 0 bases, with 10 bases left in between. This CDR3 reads CASSLVTGSSGNTIYF. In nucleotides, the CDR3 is TGTGCCAGCAGCTTAGTTACGGGTAGCTCTGGAAACACCATATATTTT. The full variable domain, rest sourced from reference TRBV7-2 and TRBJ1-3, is GAGVSQSPSNKVTEKGKDVELRCDPISGHTALYWYRQSLGQGLEFLIYFQGNSAPDKSGLPSDRFSAERTGGSVSTLTIQRTQQEDSAVYLCASSLVTGSSGNTIYFGEGSWLTVV.

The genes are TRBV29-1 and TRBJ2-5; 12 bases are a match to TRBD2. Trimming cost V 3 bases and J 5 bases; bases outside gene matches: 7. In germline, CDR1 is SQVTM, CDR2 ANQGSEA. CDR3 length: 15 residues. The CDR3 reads CSVDSTSGSGETQYF. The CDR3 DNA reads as TGCAGCGTTGACTCGACTAGCGGGAGTGGGGAGACCCAGTACTTC.

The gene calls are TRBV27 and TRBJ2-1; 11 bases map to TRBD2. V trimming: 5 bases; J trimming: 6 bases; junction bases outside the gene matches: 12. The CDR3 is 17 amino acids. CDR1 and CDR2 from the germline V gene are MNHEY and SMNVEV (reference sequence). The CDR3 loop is CASSPSKLAGAFNEQFF. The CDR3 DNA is TGTGCCAGCAGTCCATCAAAACTAGCGGGAGCTTTCAATGAGCAGTTCTTC.

CDR3 protein: CASRGASSYEQYF. CDR3 bases: TGTGCCAGCAGAGGGGCCAGCTCCTACGAGCAGTACTTC. The rearrangement uses TRBV6-1 and TRBJ2-7; D is possibly TRBD1 (5 bases). Trimming removed 6 bases from V and 0 bases from J, with 9 bases in between. The CDR3 totals 13 residues. Germline V gene sequence: CDR1 MNHNS, CDR2 SASEGT.

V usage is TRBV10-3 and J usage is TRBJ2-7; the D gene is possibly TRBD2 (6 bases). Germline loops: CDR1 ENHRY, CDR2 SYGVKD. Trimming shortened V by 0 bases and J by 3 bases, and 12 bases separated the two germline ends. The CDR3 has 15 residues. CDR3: CAISESGGEVYEQYF. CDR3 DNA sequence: TGTGCCATCAGTGAGTCTGGCGGGGAAGTCTACGAGCAGTACTTC.

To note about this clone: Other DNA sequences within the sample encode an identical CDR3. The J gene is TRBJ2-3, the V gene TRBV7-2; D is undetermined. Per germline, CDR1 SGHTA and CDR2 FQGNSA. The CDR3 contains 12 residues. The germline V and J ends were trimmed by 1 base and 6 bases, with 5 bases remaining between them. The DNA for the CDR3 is TGTGCCAGCAGCTTAGGGCGGGATACGCAGTATTTT. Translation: CASSLGRDTQYF.

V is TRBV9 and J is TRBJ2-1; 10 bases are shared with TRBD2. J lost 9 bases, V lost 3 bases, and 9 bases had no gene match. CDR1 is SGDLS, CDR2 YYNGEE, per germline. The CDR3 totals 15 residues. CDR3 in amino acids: CASSDSGRAVSEQFF. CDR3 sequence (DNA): TGTGCCAGCAGCGACAGCGGGAGGGCCGTGTCTGAGCAGTTCTTC.

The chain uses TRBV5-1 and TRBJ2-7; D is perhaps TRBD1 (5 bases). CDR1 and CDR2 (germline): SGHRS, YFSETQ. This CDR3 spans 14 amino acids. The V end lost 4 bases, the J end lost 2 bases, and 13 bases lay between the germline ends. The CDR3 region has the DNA TGCGCCAGCAGCCGAGACAGCTTAGCCTACGAGCAGTACTTC. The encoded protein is CASSRDSLAYEQYF. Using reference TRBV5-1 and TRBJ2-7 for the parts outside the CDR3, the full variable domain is KAGVTQTPRYLIKTRGQQVTLSCSPISGHRSVSWYQQTPGQGLQFLFEYFSETQRNKGNFPGRFSGRQFSNSRSEMNVSTLELGDSALYLCASSRDSLAYEQYFGPGTRLTVT.

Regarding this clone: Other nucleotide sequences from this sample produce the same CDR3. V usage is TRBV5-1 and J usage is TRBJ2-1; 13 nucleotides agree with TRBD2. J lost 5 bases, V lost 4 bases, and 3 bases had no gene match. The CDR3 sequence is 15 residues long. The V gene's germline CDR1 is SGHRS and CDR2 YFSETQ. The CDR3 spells CASSLGTSGDNEQFF. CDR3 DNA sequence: TGCGCCAGCAGCCTAGGGACTAGCGGGGACAATGAGCAGTTCTTC. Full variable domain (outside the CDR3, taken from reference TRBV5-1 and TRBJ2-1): KAGVTQTPRYLIKTRGQQVTLSCSPISGHRSVSWYQQTPGQGLQFLFEYFSETQRNKGNFPGRFSGRQFSNSRSEMNVSTLELGDSALYLCASSLGTSGDNEQFFGPGTRLTVL.

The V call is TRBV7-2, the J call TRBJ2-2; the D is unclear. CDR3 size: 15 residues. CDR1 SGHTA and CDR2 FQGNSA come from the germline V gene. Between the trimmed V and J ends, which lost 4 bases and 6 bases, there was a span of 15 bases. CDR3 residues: CASSYMGFGPGELFF. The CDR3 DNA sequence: TGTGCCAGCAGCTACATGGGGTTTGGGCCCGGGGAGCTGTTTTTT.

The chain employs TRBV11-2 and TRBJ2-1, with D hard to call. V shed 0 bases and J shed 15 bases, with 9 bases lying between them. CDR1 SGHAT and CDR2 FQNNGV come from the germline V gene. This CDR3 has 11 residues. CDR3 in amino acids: CASSLDTLRFF. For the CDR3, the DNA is TGTGCCAGCAGCTTAGATACGCTTAGGTTCTTC.

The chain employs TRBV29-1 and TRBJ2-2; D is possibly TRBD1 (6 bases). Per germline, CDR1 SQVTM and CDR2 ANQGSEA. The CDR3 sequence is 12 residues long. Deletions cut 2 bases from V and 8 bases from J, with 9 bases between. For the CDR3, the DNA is TGCAGCGTTGAAAGGGGGAGAGGGGAGCTGTTTTTT. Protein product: CSVERGRGELFF.

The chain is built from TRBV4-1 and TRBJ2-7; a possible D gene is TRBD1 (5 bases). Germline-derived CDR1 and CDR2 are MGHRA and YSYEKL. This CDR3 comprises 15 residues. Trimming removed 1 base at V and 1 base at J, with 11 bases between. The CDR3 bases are TGCGCCAGCAGCCAAGTATACAGGCATTCCTACGAGCAGTACTTC. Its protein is CASSQVYRHSYEQYF.

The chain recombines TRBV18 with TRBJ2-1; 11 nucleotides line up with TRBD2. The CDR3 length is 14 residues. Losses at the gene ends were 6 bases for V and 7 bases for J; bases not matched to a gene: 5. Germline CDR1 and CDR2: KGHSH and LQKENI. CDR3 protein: CASSRTSGLNEQFF. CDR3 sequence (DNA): TGTGCCAGCTCCAGGACTAGCGGGTTGAATGAGCAGTTCTTC.